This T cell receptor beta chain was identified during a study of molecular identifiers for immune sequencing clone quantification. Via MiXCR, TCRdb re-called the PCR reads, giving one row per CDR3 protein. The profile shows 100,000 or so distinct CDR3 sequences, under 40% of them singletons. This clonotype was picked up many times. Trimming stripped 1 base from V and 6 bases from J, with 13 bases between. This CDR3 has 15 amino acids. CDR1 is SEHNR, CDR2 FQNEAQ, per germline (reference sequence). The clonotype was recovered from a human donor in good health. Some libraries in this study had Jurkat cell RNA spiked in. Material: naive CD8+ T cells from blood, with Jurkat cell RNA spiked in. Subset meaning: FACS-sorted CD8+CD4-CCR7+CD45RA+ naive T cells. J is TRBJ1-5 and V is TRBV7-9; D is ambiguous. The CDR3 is CASSLDAEVLQPQHF. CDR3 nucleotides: TGTGCCAGCAGCTTAGACGCGGAGGTCCTTCAGCCCCAGCATTTT.